A single T cell receptor beta chain is shown here with its context. The target antigen is unknown. CDR1 and CDR2 from the germline V gene are SGHNT and YENEEA. Trimming took 3 bases from V and 4 from J, leaving 15 bases between them. The CDR3 length is 16 residues. The data derive from a study of T cell responses to AZD1222 COVID-19 vaccine. Points from the study as a whole: Donors were chiefly white British, with a greater number of females, and clonal diversity was perhaps underestimated. Sampled repertoires all dated from after the peak T cell response. Vaccination with two AZD1222 doses was followed by a rise in Spike-specific TCR breadth and depth. Reports say nearly half of spike-specific TCRs go after unmutated variant regions.

The method was immunoSEQ multiplex PCR; TCRdb's version includes in-frame clones alone and lacks a portion of them. The repertoire holds 140,000 to 150,000 clones, under 95% seen once, with around 5.2% in the top ten. The V call is TRBV11-3, the J call TRBJ2-2; possibly TRBD2 for D (6 bases). This specimen was peripheral blood, taken on day 0 of AZD1222 vaccination. This receptor was obtained from an adult in good health. CDR3 in amino acids: CASSLRDGTFTGELFF. The CDR3 nucleotides read TGTGCCAGCAGCTTGAGGGACGGGACTTTCACCGGGGAGCTGTTTTTT.